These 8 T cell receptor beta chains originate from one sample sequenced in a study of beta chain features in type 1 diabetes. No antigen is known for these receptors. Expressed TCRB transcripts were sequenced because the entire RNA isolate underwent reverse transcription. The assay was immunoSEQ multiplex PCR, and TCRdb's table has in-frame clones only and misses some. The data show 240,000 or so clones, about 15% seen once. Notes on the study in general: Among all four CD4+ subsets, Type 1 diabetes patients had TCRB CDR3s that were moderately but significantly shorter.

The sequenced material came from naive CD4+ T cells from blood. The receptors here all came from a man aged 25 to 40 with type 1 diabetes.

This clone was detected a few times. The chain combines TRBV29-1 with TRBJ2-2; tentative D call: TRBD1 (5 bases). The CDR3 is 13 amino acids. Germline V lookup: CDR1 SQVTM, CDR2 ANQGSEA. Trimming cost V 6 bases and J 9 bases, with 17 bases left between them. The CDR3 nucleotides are TGCAGCGTCATGGGGCAAGTGACCCGGGAGCTGTTTTTT. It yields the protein CSVMGQVTRELFF.

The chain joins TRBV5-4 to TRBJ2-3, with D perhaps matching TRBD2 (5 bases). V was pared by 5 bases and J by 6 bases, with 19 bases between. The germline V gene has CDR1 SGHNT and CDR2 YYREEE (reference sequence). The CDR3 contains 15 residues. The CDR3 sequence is CASSPSGRRRDTQYF. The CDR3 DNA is TGTGCCAGCAGTCCGTCTGGGCGGAGGAGGGATACGCAGTATTTT. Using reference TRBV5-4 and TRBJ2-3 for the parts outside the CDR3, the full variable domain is ETGVTQSPTHLIKTRGQQVTLRCSSQSGHNTVSWYQQALGQGPQFIFQYYREEENGRGNFPPRFSGLQFPNYSSELNVNALELDDSALYLCASSPSGRRRDTQYFGPGTRLTVL.

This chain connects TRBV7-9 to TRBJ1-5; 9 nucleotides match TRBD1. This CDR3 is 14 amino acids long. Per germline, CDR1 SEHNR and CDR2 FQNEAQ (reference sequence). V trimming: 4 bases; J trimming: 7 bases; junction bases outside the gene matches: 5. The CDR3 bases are TGTGCCAGCAGCTGGGACAGGGAAGAGCAGCCCCAGCATTTT. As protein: CASSWDREEQPQHF.

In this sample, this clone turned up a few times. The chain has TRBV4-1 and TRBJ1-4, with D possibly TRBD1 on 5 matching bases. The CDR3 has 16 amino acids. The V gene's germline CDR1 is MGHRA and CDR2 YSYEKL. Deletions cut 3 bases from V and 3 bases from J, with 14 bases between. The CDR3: CASSHQYTGANEKLFF. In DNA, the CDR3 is TGCGCCAGCAGCCATCAATACACGGGGGCTAATGAAAAACTGTTTTTT.

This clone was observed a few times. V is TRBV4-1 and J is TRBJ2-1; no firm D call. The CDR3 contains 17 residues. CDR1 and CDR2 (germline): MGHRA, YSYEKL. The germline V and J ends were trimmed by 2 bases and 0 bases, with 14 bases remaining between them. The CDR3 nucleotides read TGCGCCAGCAGCCAATATTGGGCAGCCCCCTCCTACAATGAGCAGTTCTTC. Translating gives CASSQYWAAPSYNEQFF.

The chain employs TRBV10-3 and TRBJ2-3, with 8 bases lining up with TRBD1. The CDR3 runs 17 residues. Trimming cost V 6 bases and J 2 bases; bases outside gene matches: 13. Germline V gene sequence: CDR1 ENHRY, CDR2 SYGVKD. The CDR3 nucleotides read TGTGCCATCAGGGACGCCCGGACAGGGACAAACACAGATACGCAGTATTTT. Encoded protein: CAIRDARTGTNTDTQYF.

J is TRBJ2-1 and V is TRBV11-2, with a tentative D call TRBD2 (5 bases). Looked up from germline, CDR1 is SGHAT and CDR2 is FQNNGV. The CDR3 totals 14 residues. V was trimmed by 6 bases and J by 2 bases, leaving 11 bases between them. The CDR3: CASSEGHPYNEQFF. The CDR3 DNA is TGTGCCAGCAGTGAGGGTCACCCCTACAATGAGCAGTTCTTC.

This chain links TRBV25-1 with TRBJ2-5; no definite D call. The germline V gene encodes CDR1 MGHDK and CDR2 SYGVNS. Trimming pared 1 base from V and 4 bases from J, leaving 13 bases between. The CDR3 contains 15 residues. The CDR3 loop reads CASSELNLFGETQYF. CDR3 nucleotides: TGTGCCAGCAGTGAATTAAACCTCTTCGGAGAGACCCAGTACTTC.